The table lists the clone carrying this T cell receptor beta chain with a few counts. Its antigen remains unidentified. TCRdb re-analysed the reads in MiXCR, keeping a single row per CDR3 protein. The sample has 230,000 or so distinct CDR3 sequences; 38% are singletons. The CDR3 totals 14 residues. With 3 bases removed from V and 0 bases from J, the gap between germline ends came to 8 bases. This specimen comes from a study of T cell repertoires in cytomegalovirus infection. Looking at the study overall: The authors relied on CMV epitopes, both recently identified HLA-C-restricted and well-studied HLA-B-restricted.

General study findings and limits: CMV-specific HLA-C-restricted TCR beta clonotypes dominated the ex vivo response. Identification of carriers of CMV plus the relevant HLA was performed using cumulative public TCR beta family frequency.

This specimen consisted of CD8+ T cells from cultured PBMCs, obtained from culture after CMV antigen stimulation. This clonotype was obtained from a human donor in good health (CMV status not recorded). Some clones in this sample may be carry-over from other donors' samples. The chain employs TRBV12-3 or TRBV12-4 and TRBJ1-1; D not resolved. This chain's CDR3 is CASSFKPMNTEAFF. CDR3 nucleotide sequence: TGTGCCAGCAGTTTCAAGCCTATGAACACTGAAGCTTTCTTT.